This T cell receptor beta chain was sequenced in a study of blood T cell repertoires in COVID-19. Overall study context: There were acute and convalescent COVID-19 samples, and they came from the United States, Italy and Spain. From T cells, B-cell-depleted T cells, or PBMCs came the material, which was cDNA or gDNA.

V lost 2 bases and J 8 bases, leaving 11 bases between the germline ends. From germline, CDR1 is SGDLS and CDR2 YYNGEE. The CDR3 spans 13 residues. Per the study methods: From reference gene primer amplification, estimates of nucleated cell counts were derived. Generated by immunoSEQ multiplex PCR, the TCRdb table keeps only in-frame clones and is missing some. D and trimming come from the DNA, and the V and J calls and clone size come from that table. The sample lists about 500,000 clones; about 91% were seen once. Patients from Seattle were sampled longitudinally, starting during active infection. Sequencing was carried out using peripheral blood. The TCR originated in a man aged 18 to 29 with COVID-19, enrolled during active disease. V and J are TRBV9 and TRBJ2-1, with D perhaps TRBD1 (5 bases). The CDR3 region has the DNA TGTGCCAGCAGCGTCAGGGTTTTCGATGAGCAGTTCTTC. Its translation: CASSVRVFDEQFF.